This T cell receptor (beta chain) emerged from a study of molecular identifiers for immune sequencing clone quantification. The germline V gene has CDR1 MNHEY and CDR2 SMNVEV (reference sequence). The CDR3 has 14 residues. Trimming stripped 6 bases from V and 4 bases from J, with 15 bases between. TCRdb itself ran the PCR reads through MiXCR, one entry per CDR3 protein. The sample has about 640,000 distinct CDR3 sequences; approximately 20% are singletons. This clonotype was recorded many times. The receptor comes from a human donor in good health. Some libraries in this study had Jurkat cell RNA spiked in. The material sequenced was naive CD8+ T cells from blood, with Jurkat cell RNA spiked in. Regarding subset: FACS-sorted CD8+CD4-CCR7+CD45RA+ naive T cells. The chain has TRBV27 and TRBJ1-1; D possibly corresponds to TRBD1 (5 bases). CDR3 coding DNA: TGTGCCAGCAGAGCCTGGGGGGAGGGCACTGAAGCTTTCTTT. Translating gives CASRAWGEGTEAFF.